These T cell receptor beta chains were read from a single sample in a study of Ad26.COV2.S vaccination and SARS-CoV-2 variants. Sequenced by immunoSEQ multiplex PCR; TCRdb stores in-frame clones only, minus some. The sample carries more than 300,000 clones, about 82% recorded once. The input for sequencing was peripheral blood, taken in a trial of Ad26.COV2.S vaccine versus placebo. All receptors derive from a person aged 18-60 years who received the Ad26.COV2.S COVID-19 vaccine or a placebo. Both conserved end residues are part of each CDR3. D genes are given only for firm matches. Only part of the rows carry a size: once, few, many, or a class if the clone is expanded.

D gene	clone size	V gene	J gene	CDR3 DNA	CDR3 protein
TRBD2	-	TRBV30	TRBJ2-3	TGTGCCTGGGGGACTAGCGGGGGTCCGAACACAGATACGCAGTATTTT	CAWGTSGGPNTDTQYF
-	-	TRBV29-1	TRBJ2-1	TGCAGCGGTGGGCAGATGGTCGATGAGCAGTTCTTC	CSGGQMVDEQFF
TRBD1	once	TRBV19	TRBJ2-1	TGTGCCAGTAGTGTTTTAAGGACAGGGGGGCAGTTCTTC	CASSVLRTGGQFF
-	-	TRBV6-2/TRBV6-3	TRBJ1-1	TGTGCCAGCAGTCCCTATACAGGGTGGACTGAAGCTTTCTTT	CASSPYTGWTEAFF
TRBD1	-	TRBV6-4	TRBJ2-1	TGTGCCAGCAGTGAGGGGGACAGCTCCTACAATGAGCAGTTCTTC	CASSEGDSSYNEQFF
-	-	TRBV4-2	TRBJ1-5	TGTGCCAGCAGCCAAGATCCTCGTCAGCCCCAGCATTTT	CASSQDPRQPQHF
-	-	TRBV5-4	TRBJ1-2	TGTGCCAGCAGCTTGGACGGTTCCTATGGCTACACCTTC	CASSLDGSYGYTF
TRBD2	-	TRBV5-4	TRBJ2-3	TGTGCCAGCAGCTTGCGGCTAGCGGGGGGCTCAGATACGCAGTATTTT	CASSLRLAGGSDTQYF
-	-	TRBV6-2/TRBV6-3	TRBJ2-7	TGTGCCAGCAGTTATGAGGGGTTCGAGCAGTACTTC	CASSYEGFEQYF
TRBD1	many	TRBV6-2/TRBV6-3	TRBJ2-7	TGTGCCAGCAGTTACGGGACAGGGGGCTACGAGCAGTACTTC	CASSYGTGGYEQYF
-	-	TRBV5-8	TRBJ1-4	TGTGCCAGTTTTCAACGGCCCCGGGGGGCGAATGAAAAACTGTTTTTT	CASFQRPRGANEKLFF
TRBD1	-	TRBV19	TRBJ2-2	TGTGCCAGTAGTATAGACAAACCGGGACAGGGGATCCTTAGAATCAACACCGGGGAGCTGTTTTTT	CASSIDKPGQGILRINTGELFF
TRBD2	-	TRBV19	TRBJ2-5	TGTGCCAGTAGGAGGGACGGTAGCGGGGGATTCCAAGAGACCCAGTACTTC	CASRRDGSGGFQETQYF
-	-	TRBV5-1	TRBJ2-7	TGCGCCAGCAGCTCAAGCTCCTACGAGCAGTACTTC	CASSSSSYEQYF
-	-	TRBV18	TRBJ2-5	TGTGCCAGCTCACCGTCCCGGTGGGAGACCCAGTACTTC	CASSPSRWETQYF
-	-	TRBV30	TRBJ1-3	TGTGCCTGGAGGGCACTCGGACCTAGCTCTGGAAACACCATATATTTT	CAWRALGPSSGNTIYF
-	-	TRBV2	TRBJ2-2	TGTGCCAGCAGCCAGGCGGGATCCGGGGAGCTGTTTTTT	CASSQAGSGELFF
-	-	TRBV27	TRBJ2-5	TGTGCCAGCAGACAAAAAGAGACCCAGTACTTC	CASRQKETQYF
-	-	TRBV5-1	TRBJ1-1	TGCGCCAGCAGCTTGGCCCCGGAAAATGAAGCTTTCTTT	CASSLAPENEAFF
-	-	TRBV30	TRBJ1-3	TGTGCCCAGGAAGGCGACCAGTCCTCTGGAAACACCATATATTTT	CAQEGDQSSGNTIYF
TRBD2	once	TRBV10-3	TRBJ2-2	TGTGCCATCAGCGGCGGGGGAGCGAACACCGGGGAGCTGTTTTTT	CAISGGGANTGELFF
-	-	TRBV19	TRBJ1-2	TGTGCCAGTAGTATTGAGGGGCGCTTCTATGGCTACACCTTC	CASSIEGRFYGYTF
-	few	TRBV9	TRBJ1-1	TGTGCCAGCAGCGTGGGACAACTGAACACTGAAGCTTTCTTT	CASSVGQLNTEAFF
TRBD1	few	TRBV2	TRBJ1-5	TGTGCCAGCAGTGACCGGACAGGGGGCGCCCAGCATTTT	CASSDRTGGAQHF
TRBD2	-	TRBV3-1/TRBV3-2	TRBJ2-1	TGTGCCAGCAGCCAAGGCGGGGGGTTATACAATGAGCAGTTCTTC	CASSQGGGLYNEQFF
-	-	TRBV7-2	TRBJ1-1	TGTGCCAGCAGCTTGGGGCTTAACCAAGCGAACACTGAAGCTTTCTTT	CASSLGLNQANTEAFF
-	-	TRBV5-1	TRBJ2-7	TGCGCCAGCAGCTTGGGATTTTTATACGAGCAGTACTTC	CASSLGFLYEQYF
-	-	TRBV27	TRBJ2-2	TGTGCCAGCAGTGCCCAGGCTTTCTACACCGGGGAGCTGTTTTTT	CASSAQAFYTGELFF
-	-	TRBV30	TRBJ1-2	TGTGCCTGGAGTGTACTGAGTTCGCAGTTTTATCACTATGGCTACACCTTC	CAWSVLSSQFYHYGYTF
-	-	TRBV6-6	TRBJ1-6	TGTGCCAGCAGTTTCGGCACGGGGGCACCCCTCCACTTT	CASSFGTGAPLHF
-	-	TRBV4-1	TRBJ2-1	TGCGCCAGCAGCCGCCGGTCGGACCAGTACAATGAGCAGTTCTTC	CASSRRSDQYNEQFF
-	-	TRBV5-6	TRBJ1-2	TGTGCCAGCAGCATGGACGGCGGACGAGCTAACTATGGCTACACCTTC	CASSMDGGRANYGYTF
-	-	TRBV2	TRBJ1-5	TGTGCCAGCAGTGCAGACAGCAGCAATCAGCCCCAGCATTTT	CASSADSSNQPQHF
-	-	TRBV11-2	TRBJ2-3	TGTGCCAGCAGCTTAGCGGACCAGAATACGCAGTATTTT	CASSLADQNTQYF
TRBD1	-	TRBV6-2/TRBV6-3	TRBJ1-2	TGTGCCAGCAGCTTGAGAGGGGGCGGACGTGGCTACACCTTC	CASSLRGGGRGYTF
-	-	TRBV28	TRBJ2-5	TGTGCCAGCACTTCTAAAAAGGGCGGGGGCGGCGAGACCCAGTACTTC	CASTSKKGGGGETQYF
TRBD2	-	TRBV6-2/TRBV6-3	TRBJ2-1	TGTGCCAGCAGTACGACTAGCGGGGGGGCCTCTGAGCAGTTCTTC	CASSTTSGGASEQFF
TRBD2	-	TRBV2	TRBJ2-5	TGTGCCAGCAGTCCCAGGGTGGGAGGGGAGACCCAGTACTTC	CASSPRVGGETQYF
-	-	TRBV11-2	TRBJ2-7	TGTGCCTGTACCTCCGGCCCACTAGGCGAGCAGTACTTC	CACTSGPLGEQYF
TRBD1	-	TRBV2	TRBJ1-1	TGTGCCAGCAGTGTTTACCAAGGACAGGGCACTGAAGCTTTCTTT	CASSVYQGQGTEAFF
-	-	TRBV30	TRBJ1-2	TGTGCCTGGAGTGTTTCGGCCAACAAGGCACGTGGGGGCTACACCTTC	CAWSVSANKARGGYTF
-	-	TRBV5-1	TRBJ2-5	TGCGCCAGCAGCTCGGGCGGGGAGACCCAGTACTTC	CASSSGGETQYF
TRBD2	-	TRBV6-5	TRBJ2-7	TGTGCCAGCAGTTCACTAGCGGGGGGATACGAGCAGTACTTC	CASSSLAGGYEQYF
-	-	TRBV18	TRBJ1-5	TGTGCCAGCTCACCACTCTCAGGGAACAATCAGCCCCAGCATTTT	CASSPLSGNNQPQHF
-	-	TRBV14	TRBJ2-1	TGTGCCAGCAGCCAAGGCCGTTGGGGGGGCAGGTACAATGAGCAGTTCTTC	CASSQGRWGGRYNEQFF
-	-	TRBV5-6	TRBJ1-1	TGTGCCAGCAGCTTGTCAGGGGTCGGCACTGAAGCTTTCTTT	CASSLSGVGTEAFF
-	-	TRBV6-6	TRBJ1-1	TGTGCCAGCAGTTACTCGCCAGGGTCCGGTGAAGCTTTCTTT	CASSYSPGSGEAFF
-	-	TRBV5-1	TRBJ2-3	TGCGCCAGCAGCTTGGGAGGGGACGCTAGCACAGATACGCAGTATTTT	CASSLGGDASTDTQYF
TRBD1	-	TRBV19	TRBJ1-2	TGTGCCAGTAGTATAGCGACAGGGCTGCGGGGCTACACCTTC	CASSIATGLRGYTF
-	-	TRBV7-9	TRBJ2-1	TGTGCCAGCAGCTTAAACGGAGATAATGAGCAGTTCTTC	CASSLNGDNEQFF
TRBD1	-	TRBV3-1/TRBV3-2	TRBJ2-7	TGTGCCAGCAGCCCTATCTGGGACAGACACTACGAGCAGTACTTC	CASSPIWDRHYEQYF
-	-	TRBV2	TRBJ1-5	TGTGCCAGCAGGGTACAGGGTGGCAATCAGCCCCAGCATTTT	CASRVQGGNQPQHF
-	-	TRBV5-6	TRBJ2-3	TGTGCCAGCAGCTTTTTTGGAGGTACAGACACTAGCACAGATACGCAGTATTTT	CASSFFGGTDTSTDTQYF
-	-	TRBV7-3	TRBJ2-2	TGTGCCAGCAGCTTAAGGGGAGGAGGGTACACCGGGGAGCTGTTTTTT	CASSLRGGGYTGELFF